This is a list of T cell receptor beta chains from one sample in a study of PD-1 blockade in classical Hodgkin lymphoma. Sequencing used immunoSEQ multiplex PCR; TCRdb keeps in-frame clones, though not all of them. The data show over 9,000 clones, 65% to 85% seen once. The material sequenced was CD4+ T cells from blood, taken before the fourth cycle of nivolumab. The receptors come from a human donor with classical Hodgkin lymphoma. Each CDR3 is given with its conserved first and last residue. Each record gives: V gene, D gene, J gene, clone size, CDR3 protein, CDR3 DNA. The D gene is left open where the match is weak. Not every row has a clone size; where given, it reads once, few, many or a size class.

V: TRBV6-5; D: TRBD1; J: TRBJ2-7; size: NA; CDR3: CASSRDRTYEQYF; DNA: TGTGCCAGCAGCCGGGACAGAACCTACGAGCAGTACTTC
V: TRBV5-1; D: TRBD2; J: TRBJ2-2; size: NA; CDR3: CASSSAGSTGELFF; DNA: TGCGCCAGCAGCTCAGCGGGGTCCACCGGGGAGCTGTTTTTT
V: TRBV11-2; D: TRBD2; J: TRBJ2-1; size: NA; CDR3: CASSRASGSLNEQFF; DNA: TGTGCCAGCTCTAGGGCTAGCGGGAGTTTGAATGAGCAGTTCTTC
V: TRBV5-1; D: TRBD2; J: TRBJ2-5; size: NA; CDR3: CASSETGGPETQYF; DNA: TGCGCCAGCAGCGAGACGGGAGGGCCGGAGACCCAGTACTTC
V: TRBV7-3; D: NA; J: TRBJ2-3; size: NA; CDR3: CASSYASGSDTDTQYF; DNA: TGTGCCAGCAGTTACGCAAGCGGGTCCGACACAGATACGCAGTATTTT
V: TRBV11-1; D: TRBD2; J: TRBJ2-5; size: NA; CDR3: CASSPTSGDWETQYF; DNA: TGTGCCAGCAGCCCGACTAGCGGGGACTGGGAGACCCAGTACTTC
V: TRBV5-1; D: NA; J: TRBJ2-5; size: NA; CDR3: CASSLSGFEETQYF; DNA: TGCGCCAGCAGCTTGTCGGGCTTTGAGGAGACCCAGTACTTC
V: TRBV7-9; D: NA; J: TRBJ1-2; size: few; CDR3: CASSLSDPYGYTF; DNA: TGTGCCAGCAGCTTATCAGACCCCTATGGCTACACCTTC
V: TRBV4-1; D: NA; J: TRBJ2-5; size: NA; CDR3: CASSPLGGIVQETQYF; DNA: TGCGCCAGCAGCCCGCTCGGCGGGATAGTCCAAGAGACCCAGTACTTC
V: TRBV18; D: TRBD2; J: TRBJ2-3; size: NA; CDR3: CASSPTSGSTDTQYF; DNA: TGTGCCAGCTCACCGACTAGCGGGAGCACAGATACGCAGTATTTT
V: TRBV5-1; D: NA; J: TRBJ2-5; size: NA; CDR3: CASSSQGREETQYF; DNA: TGCGCCAGCAGCTCCCAGGGCAGAGAAGAGACCCAGTACTTC
V: TRBV6-1; D: TRBD2; J: TRBJ2-7; size: few; CDR3: CASSESFGTSGAYF; DNA: TGTGCCAGCAGTGAATCCTTCGGGACTAGCGGGGCCTACTTC
V: TRBV5-1; D: TRBD2; J: TRBJ2-4; size: once; CDR3: CASSQGLAGGVAKNIQYF; DNA: TGCGCCAGCAGCCAAGGACTAGCGGGGGGTGTAGCCAAAAACATTCAGTACTTC
V: TRBV6-5; D: NA; J: TRBJ1-6; size: few; CDR3: CASSRGDSDSPLHF; DNA: TGTGCCAGCAGTAGGGGAGACAGCGATTCACCCCTCCACTTT